These 11 T cell receptor beta chains share one sample of origin, sequenced in a study of human T cells and chemical hapten exposure. Time point denoted: patch test 1, 2 weeks after DPC sensitization. Treatment: therapeutic diphenylcyclopropenone sensitization with weekly scalp DPC. TCRdb called the RACE reads again in MiXCR, with one record for every CDR3 protein. The sample holds 95,000 to 130,000 distinct CDR3 sequences, over 10% seen once. Sequencing used whole blood, obtained in connection with sensitization to the hapten diphenylcyclopropenone (DPC). These receptors originate from a woman between 45 and 65 years old with alopecia areata. Some clones in this sample may be carry-over from other donors' samples.

The chain couples TRBV19 to TRBJ1-5; D is uncertain. Germline V gives CDR1 LNHDA, CDR2 SQIVND (reference sequence). This CDR3 has 14 residues. Between the trimmed V and J ends, which lost 3 bases and 3 bases, there was a span of 9 bases. For the CDR3, the DNA is TGTGCCAGTAGTATGGCAGCGTACAATCAGCCCCAGCATTTT. Translated, it gives CASSMAAYNQPQHF.

This clonotype came up a few times. V gene TRBV5-1 combines with J gene TRBJ2-7, with 10 bases lining up with TRBD1. CDR1 and CDR2 from the germline V gene are SGHRS and YFSETQ. The J segment lost 2 bases and the V segment lost 0 bases, leaving 11 bases of the junction unmatched. The CDR3 runs to 18 residues. The CDR3 DNA is TGCGCCAGCAGCTTGGCGAAATCGGGGACAGGGGCCACCTACGAGCAGTACTTC. Its translation is CASSLAKSGTGATYEQYF.

CDR3 coding DNA: TGCAGCGTCTCCACGCCGGGACTAGCCGGTGAGCAGTTCTTC. Its protein is CSVSTPGLAGEQFF. The chain carries TRBV29-1 and TRBJ2-1, with 9 bases aligning to TRBD2. Per germline, CDR1 SQVTM and CDR2 ANQGSEA. This CDR3 spans 14 amino acids. J was trimmed by 9 bases and V by 6 bases; bases with no gene match: 12.

This clonotype was observed a handful of times. For the CDR3, the DNA is TGTGCCAGCAGTGTACCTAAGGGTACGTCCTACGAGCAGTACTTC. Translated, it gives CASSVPKGTSYEQYF. This chain joins TRBV28 and TRBJ2-7; D call uncertain. V was pared by 5 bases and J by 1 base, with 15 bases between. Germline lookup yields CDR1 MDHEN and CDR2 SYDVKM. The CDR3 spans 15 residues.

Note on this clonotype: Since the CDR3 does not end with the conserved phenylalanine or tryptophan, this likely comes from a read error. V is TRBV2 and J is TRBJ2-5; no clear D gene. CDR3 length: 12 amino acids. V shed 6 bases and J shed 2 bases, with 7 bases lying between them. Germline-derived CDR1 and CDR2 are SNHLY and FYNNEI. This CDR3 reads CASRFIQETQYY. The CDR3 nucleotides are TGTGCCAGCAGATTTATTCAAGAGACCCAGTACTAC.

A few counts support this clonotype. The J gene is TRBJ2-1, the V gene TRBV20-1, with unresolved D. This CDR3 has 15 residues. Germline CDR1 is DFQATT and CDR2 is SNEGSKA (reference sequence). V was trimmed by 0 bases and J by 0 bases, leaving 9 bases between them. This CDR3 reads CSARDLIDSYNEQFF. The DNA of the CDR3 is TGCAGTGCTAGAGATCTGATAGACTCCTACAATGAGCAGTTCTTC.

This rearrangement joins TRBV20-1 to TRBJ2-1; a weak D match, TRBD2 (5 bases). From germline, CDR1 is DFQATT and CDR2 SNEGSKA (reference sequence). Trimming cost V 3 bases and J 0 bases, with 18 bases left between them. CDR3 length: 17 residues. The CDR3 spells CSARTRETAISYNEQFF. The CDR3 nucleotides are TGCAGTGCTAGGACAAGGGAGACTGCGATCTCCTACAATGAGCAGTTCTTC.

Many counts were recorded for this clonotype. V is TRBV12-3 or TRBV12-4 and J is TRBJ2-5; perhaps TRBD2 as D (6 bases). V lost 1 base and J 7 bases, leaving 13 bases between the germline ends. The CDR3 totals 14 residues. The CDR3 DNA reads TGTGCCAGCAGTTTAGGACCGGGGGTTAGGACCCAGTACTTC. This gives the protein CASSLGPGVRTQYF.

The gene calls are TRBV18 and TRBJ1-6; the D gene is possibly TRBD1 (5 bases). V was clipped by 1 base and J by 5 bases, with 18 bases between them. Germline V gives CDR1 KGHSH, CDR2 LQKENI. CDR3 length equals 18 residues. The CDR3 sequence is CASSPRDTGGANNSPLHF. The CDR3 DNA sequence: TGTGCCAGCTCACCACGAGATACGGGGGGTGCAAATAATTCACCCCTCCACTTT. Complete variable domain (other parts from reference TRBV18 and TRBJ1-6): NAGVMQNPRHLVRRRGQEARLRCSPMKGHSHVYWYRQLPEEGLKFMVYLQKENIIDESGMPKERFSAEFPKEGPSILRIQQVVRGDSAAYFCASSPRDTGGANNSPLHFGNGTRLTVT.

This chain connects TRBV4-1 to TRBJ2-1, with unresolved D. This CDR3 has 17 residues. The V end was cut by 1 base, the J end by 0 bases, with 13 bases between. Germline V CDR1 and CDR2: MGHRA, YSYEKL. CDR3 sequence (DNA): TGCGCCAGCAGCCAAGGGGTAGGGCCTAGCTCCTACAATGAGCAGTTCTTC. Its translation: CASSQGVGPSSYNEQFF.

This clonotype was seen at least ten times. The rearrangement joins TRBV29-1 to TRBJ2-7, with TRBD1 matching 8 bases. The CDR3 length is 13 residues. V was clipped by 6 bases and J by 4 bases; unmatched bases: 8. Looked up from germline, CDR1 is SQVTM and CDR2 is ANQGSEA. For the CDR3, the DNA is TGCAGCGTAGCAGGGGGCATTGGGTACGAGCAGTACTTC. Translation gives CSVAGGIGYEQYF.